A selection of T cell receptor beta chains follows, all from one sample in a study of blood T cells in healthy people across ages. One entry per CDR3 protein, called by TCRdb with MiXCR from the 5' RACE reads. Of about 620,000 distinct CDR3 sequences listed, under 25% are singletons. The sequenced sample was blood. The source is a man between 65 and 85 years old in good health. The CDR3 runs from the conserved cysteine through the conserved F or W. The D gene is left open where the match is weak. Clone sizes are given selectively: once, few, many, or a class where the clone is expanded.

cdr3_nt | cdr3_aa | clone_size | v_call | d_call | j_call
TGCGCCAGCAGCCCGGAGGGGGGCGGTAGCTATGGCTACACCTTC | CASSPEGGGSYGYTF | NA | TRBV5-1 | NA | TRBJ1-2
TGTGCCAGCAGTTTACCGGGACTGAACTACGAGCAGTACTTC | CASSLPGLNYEQYF | few | TRBV27 | NA | TRBJ2-7
TGCGCCAGCAGCCTTGGACCTGGGACAGGGAGCTCCTACAATGAGCAGTTCTTC | CASSLGPGTGSSYNEQFF | few | TRBV5-1 | TRBD1 | TRBJ2-1
TGCGCCAGCAGCCAATCGGACAGGGATAATGAGCAGTTCTTC | CASSQSDRDNEQFF | NA | TRBV5-1 | TRBD1 | TRBJ2-1
TGCAGCGTTTCCACAGGGGGTGTCAAAAACATTCAGTACTTC | CSVSTGGVKNIQYF | few | TRBV29-1 | TRBD1 | TRBJ2-4
TGTGCCAGCAGTTATCTGCACATCTCCTCCTACGAGCAGTACTTC | CASSYLHISSYEQYF | few | TRBV6-2/TRBV6-3 | NA | TRBJ2-7
TGTGCCAACAGCCAGAATACAGCGGGAGGGAAGAATGAGCAGTTCTTC | CANSQNTAGGKNEQFF | few | TRBV7-9 | TRBD2 | TRBJ2-1
TGCGCCAGCAGCTTCGAGGGGGGGGAGCAGTACTTC | CASSFEGGEQYF | few | TRBV5-1 | NA | TRBJ2-7
TGTGCCAGCAGTCTTGACAGGGGGCACCGACAAGGGGCTTTCTTT | CASSLDRGHRQGAFF | NA | TRBV28 | TRBD1 | TRBJ1-1
TGTGCCAGCACAGATCCCGGGACAGGGATCCGGAGCGATGAGCAGTTCTTC | CASTDPGTGIRSDEQFF | many | TRBV6-1 | TRBD1 | TRBJ2-1
TGTGCCAGCAGCGTAGACAGAGGATCCACCATATATTTT | CASSVDRGSTIYF | once | TRBV9 | NA | TRBJ1-3
TGTGCCACCAGCAGAGCTGGTACAGGGGTGTCCGGGGAGCTGTTTTTT | CATSRAGTGVSGELFF | NA | TRBV15 | TRBD1 | TRBJ2-2
TGTGCCAGCAGTGGATGGACTAGCGGGGGAGAGACCCAGTACTTC | CASSGWTSGGETQYF | NA | TRBV6-1 | TRBD2 | TRBJ2-5
TGTGCCATCCAACAGGGTTTTTTCGACACCGGGGAGCTGTTTTTT | CAIQQGFFDTGELFF | NA | TRBV27 | NA | TRBJ2-2
TGTGCCAGCAGTGACGGGACTAGCGCGGTCTACTACGAGCAGTACTTC | CASSDGTSAVYYEQYF | NA | TRBV6-2/TRBV6-3 | TRBD2 | TRBJ2-7